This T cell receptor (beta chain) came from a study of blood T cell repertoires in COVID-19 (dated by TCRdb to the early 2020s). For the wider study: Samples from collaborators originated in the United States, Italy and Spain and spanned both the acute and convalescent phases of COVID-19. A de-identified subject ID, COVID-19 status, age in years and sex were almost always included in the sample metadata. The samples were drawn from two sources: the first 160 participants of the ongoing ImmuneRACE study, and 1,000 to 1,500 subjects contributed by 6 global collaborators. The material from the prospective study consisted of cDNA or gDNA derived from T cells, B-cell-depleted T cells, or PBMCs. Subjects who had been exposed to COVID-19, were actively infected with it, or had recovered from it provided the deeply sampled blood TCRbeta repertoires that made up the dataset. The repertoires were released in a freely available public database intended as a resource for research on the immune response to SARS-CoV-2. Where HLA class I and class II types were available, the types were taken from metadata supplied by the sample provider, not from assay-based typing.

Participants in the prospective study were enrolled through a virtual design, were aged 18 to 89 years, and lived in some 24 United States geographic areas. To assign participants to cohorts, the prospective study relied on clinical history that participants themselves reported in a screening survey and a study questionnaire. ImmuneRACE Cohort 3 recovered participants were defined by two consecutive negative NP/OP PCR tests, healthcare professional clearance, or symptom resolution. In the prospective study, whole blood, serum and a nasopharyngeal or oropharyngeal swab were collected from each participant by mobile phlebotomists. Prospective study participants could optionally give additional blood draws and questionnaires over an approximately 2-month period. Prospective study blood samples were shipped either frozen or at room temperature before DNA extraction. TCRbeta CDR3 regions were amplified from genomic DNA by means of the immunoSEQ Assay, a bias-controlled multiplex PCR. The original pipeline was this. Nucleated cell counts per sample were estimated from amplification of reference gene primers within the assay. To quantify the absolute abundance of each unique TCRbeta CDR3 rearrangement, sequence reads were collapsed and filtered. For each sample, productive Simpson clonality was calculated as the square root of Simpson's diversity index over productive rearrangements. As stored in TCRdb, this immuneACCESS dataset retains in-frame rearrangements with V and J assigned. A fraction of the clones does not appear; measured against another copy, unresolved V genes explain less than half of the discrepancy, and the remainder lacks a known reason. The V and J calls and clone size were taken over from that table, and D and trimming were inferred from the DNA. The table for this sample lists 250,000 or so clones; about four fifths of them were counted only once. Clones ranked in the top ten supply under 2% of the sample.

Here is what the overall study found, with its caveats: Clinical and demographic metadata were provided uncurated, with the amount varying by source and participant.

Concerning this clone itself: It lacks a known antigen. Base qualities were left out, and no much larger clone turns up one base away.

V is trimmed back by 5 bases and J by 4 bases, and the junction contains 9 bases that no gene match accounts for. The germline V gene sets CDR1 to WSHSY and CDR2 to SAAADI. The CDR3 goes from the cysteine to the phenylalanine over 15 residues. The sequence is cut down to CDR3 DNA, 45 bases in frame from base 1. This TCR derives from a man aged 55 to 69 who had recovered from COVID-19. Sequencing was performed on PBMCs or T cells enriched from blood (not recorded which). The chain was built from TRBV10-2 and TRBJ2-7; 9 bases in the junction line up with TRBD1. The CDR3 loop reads CASSPQGAVRYEQYF. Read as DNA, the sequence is TGCGCCAGCAGTCCACAGGGGGCGGTGAGGTACGAGCAGTACTTC.